The 4 T cell receptor beta chains in this list originate from one sample, sequenced in a study of blood T cells in healthy people across ages. A second PCR of 7 to 11 cycles used a sample-barcoded 5' primer and a J-beta primer mix. TCRdb reprocessed the 5' RACE reads via MiXCR and lists one record per CDR3 protein. The table has around 870,000 distinct CDR3 sequences, 25% to 35% seen once. Material: blood. Receptors originate from a woman aged 80 or over in good health.

The sample holds many counts of this clonotype. The chain recombines TRBV7-2 with TRBJ2-1; 8 nucleotides agree with TRBD1. CDR3 length: 17 amino acids. After removal of 5 bases from V and 6 bases from J, the junction contained 15 bases not matched to a gene. CDR1 SGHTA and CDR2 FQGNSA come from the germline V gene. The CDR3: CASSLLPRQGRFNEQFF. The CDR3 DNA sequence: TGTGCCAGCAGCCTTCTGCCCCGACAGGGGAGATTCAATGAGCAGTTCTTC.

This clonotype came up many times. The chain couples TRBV6-2 or TRBV6-3 to TRBJ1-1; no clear D gene. Looked up from germline, CDR1 is MNHEY and CDR2 is SVGEGT. The V and J ends lost 4 bases and 5 bases respectively, with 20 bases between them. The CDR3 sequence is 16 residues long. CDR3 nucleotide sequence: TGTGCCAGCAGTTCCCCGAGCAGCCCGCGAAGTACTGAAGCTTTCTTT. This sequence encodes CASSSPSSPRSTEAFF.

This clonotype has ten or more counts. The V call is TRBV6-4, the J call TRBJ2-3; no clear D. CDR1 and CDR2 from the germline V gene are MRHNA and SNTAGT. The CDR3 runs to 13 residues. Trimming removed 0 bases from V and 2 bases from J, with 3 bases in between. The CDR3 DNA reads TGTGCCAGCAGTGACTCTCACACAGATACGCAGTATTTT. It encodes CASSDSHTDTQYF.

Comments on this clonotype: This may come from a read error, since a much larger clone is one base off. The chain links TRBV29-1 to TRBJ2-4; 7 bases match TRBD2. The J call may be wrong; the DNA end is better matched by TRBJ2-7. Germline V gene data show CDR1 as SQVTM and CDR2 as ANQGSEA. This CDR3 region has 11 residues. In DNA form, the CDR3 reads TGCAGCGTTGAACGGGGGGACGAGCAGTACTTC. It is translated as CSVERGDEQYF.